This TCR beta chain is from a study of shared clonotypes between healthy human individuals. Whole-study context: A couple of women and a few men aged 18 to 49 made up the donors.

The V segment lost 2 bases and the J segment 0 bases; nucleotides outside the gene matches: 7. The CDR3 spans 18 residues. Germline V gene data show CDR1 as MNHEY and CDR2 as SMNVEV (reference sequence). Only in-frame clones appear in the TCRdb table, and some are missing; sequencing was by immunoSEQ multiplex PCR. This table holds 500,000 or so clones, approximately 95% found once. Sequenced material: naive CD4+ T cells sorted from blood. The subset denotes: CD45RA+ positively selected. The chain employs TRBV27 and TRBJ2-6, with 7 positions matching TRBD2. This TCR came from a young woman in good health. This CDR3 reads CASSLIGGRISGANVLTF. CDR3 sequence (DNA): TGTGCCAGCAGTTTAATTGGCGGGAGAATCTCTGGGGCCAACGTCCTGACTTTC.